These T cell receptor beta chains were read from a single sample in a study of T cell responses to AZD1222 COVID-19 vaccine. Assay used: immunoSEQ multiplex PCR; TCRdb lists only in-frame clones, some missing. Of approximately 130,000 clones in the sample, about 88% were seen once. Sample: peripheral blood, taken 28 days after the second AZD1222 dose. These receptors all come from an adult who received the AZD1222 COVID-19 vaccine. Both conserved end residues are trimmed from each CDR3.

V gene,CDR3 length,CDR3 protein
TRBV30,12,AGGTGHPTGELF
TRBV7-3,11,ASSSQGGLRAF
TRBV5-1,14,ASSPGTGRRNTEAF
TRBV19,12,ASKFRDSQETQY
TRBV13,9,ASSISDTQY
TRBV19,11,ASSSQGRTEAF
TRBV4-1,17,ASSQEVRALSSYNSPLH
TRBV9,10,ASSVGVSPLH
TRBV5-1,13,ASSLSGTSQETQY
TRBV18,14,ASSPLVHGSNYGYT
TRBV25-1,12,ASRQGGTNEKLF
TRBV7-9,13,ASSSPGVSNQPQH
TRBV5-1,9,ASRTGDTQY
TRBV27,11,ASSLQLLAPLH
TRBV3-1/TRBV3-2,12,ASSQDPTTYEQY
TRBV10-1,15,ASSPGIGGVPTDTQY
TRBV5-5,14,ASSLGGGQPTYEQY
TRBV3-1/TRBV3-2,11,ASSPTGNYGYT
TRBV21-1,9,ASSKGPGYT
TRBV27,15,ASSEPGLAGAHNEQF
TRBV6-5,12,ASSTVGAERSYT
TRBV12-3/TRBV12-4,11,ASRGGGGQPQH
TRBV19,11,ASSIYRGQGAF
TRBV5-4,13,ASSFHMGADYGYT
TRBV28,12,ASRGRGVQETQY
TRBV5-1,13,ASSLVAGYTLEQY
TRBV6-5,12,ASSYGGGFNEQF
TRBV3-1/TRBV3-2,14,ASSPAWGTAIYEQY
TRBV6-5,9,ASRTGGVAF
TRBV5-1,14,ASSLGGQGLVETQY
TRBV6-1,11,AAHRAWANTIY
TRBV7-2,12,ASSLPGEAEKLF
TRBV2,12,ASKEQGQAGELF